The 23 T cell receptor beta chains below come from one sample, sequenced in a study of T cells after yellow fever vaccination. TCRdb re-called the 5' RACE reads with MiXCR, one entry per CDR3 protein. The sample includes around 590,000 distinct CDR3 sequences, roughly 12% seen only once; the top ten take about 16%. Sequences were derived from PBMCs, sampled on the day of the yellow fever booster vaccination. Receptors originate from a young man who received the YFV17D yellow fever vaccine.

Turning to this clonotype: One junction end does not reproduce the germline sequence, and a read error may be involved. The V and J genes are TRBV7-3 and TRBJ2-7; no firm D call. This CDR3 is 13 amino acids long. Germline CDR1 is SGHTA and CDR2 is FQGTGA. The CDR3 here is CASSLTELAEQYF. Here the CDR3 DNA reads TGTGCCAGCAGTTTAACCGAATTGGCCGAGCAGTACTTC.

This clonotype was observed at least ten times. The J gene is TRBJ2-5, the V gene TRBV7-9; D uncertain. CDR3 length: 14 residues. The V gene's germline CDR1 is SEHNR and CDR2 FQNEAQ (reference sequence). With 2 bases removed from V and 5 bases from J, the gap between germline ends came to 12 bases. CDR3 bases: TGTGCCAGCAGCTTAACCGGAGTGGTGGAGACCCAGTACTTC. Its protein product is CASSLTGVVETQYF.

The chain links TRBV6-1 to TRBJ2-5, with 8 bases fitting TRBD1. Per germline, CDR1 MNHNS and CDR2 SASEGT. There are 18 residues in the CDR3. V lost 8 bases to trimming and J lost 1 base; unmatched junction nucleotides: 18. CDR3: CASQPGGLLTAIQETQYF. CDR3 bases: TGTGCCAGCCAACCAGGGGGCCTTCTCACGGCCATCCAAGAGACCCAGTACTTC.

On this clonotype: Germline and junction disagree at one end, which may indicate a read error. This chain uses TRBV10-3 with TRBJ2-1, with D unresolved. Germline values: CDR1 ENHRY, CDR2 SYGVKD. CDR3 length: 12 amino acids. CDR3 amino acids: CAISADGSEQLF. CDR3 bases: TGTGCCATCAGTGCGGACGGATCAGAGCAGTTGTTC.

The sample holds a few counts of this clonotype. V and J are TRBV30 and TRBJ1-1, with unresolved D. The CDR3 spans 12 residues. Germline CDR1 and CDR2: GTSNPN and SVGIG (reference sequence). Trimming took 4 bases from V and 5 from J, leaving 11 bases between them. This chain's CDR3 is CAWTFRRTEAFF. The DNA of the CDR3 is TGTGCCTGGACCTTTCGAAGAACTGAAGCTTTCTTT.

This clonotype was found a few times. The J gene is TRBJ2-7, the V gene TRBV29-1; D remains ambiguous. The CDR3 length is 11 residues. The germline gives CDR1 SQVTM, CDR2 ANQGSEA. Trimming removed 0 bases from V and 7 bases from J, with 7 bases in between. The CDR3 sequence is CSVEDAWEQYF. DNA for the CDR3: TGCAGCGTTGAAGATGCCTGGGAGCAGTACTTC.

A few counts support this clonotype. This chain joins TRBV6-2 or TRBV6-3 and TRBJ2-5; 8 bases fit TRBD2. CDR3 size: 14 residues. Germline CDR1 is MNHEY and CDR2 is SVGEGT. The V segment lost 4 bases and the J segment 5 bases; nucleotides outside the gene matches: 6. In DNA, the CDR3 is TGTGCCAGCAGTTCCACCCGGGAGGGGGAGACCCAGTACTTC. It specifies CASSSTREGETQYF.

This clonotype came up many times. The chain uses TRBV20-1 and TRBJ2-1; D is unclear. The CDR3 is 13 residues long. The germline gives CDR1 DFQATT, CDR2 SNEGSKA (reference sequence). Trimming shortened V by 6 bases and J by 8 bases, and 17 bases separated the two germline ends. CDR3 nucleotide sequence: TGCAGTGCCACGCATCAAACTGAGTATGAGCAGTTCTTC. Encoded protein: CSATHQTEYEQFF.

This clonotype has at least ten counts. The chain is built from TRBV20-1 and TRBJ2-7, with 10 bases that match TRBD1. Trimming took 6 bases from V and 2 from J; bases not matched to a gene: 10. The CDR3 extends over 15 amino acids. Germline V gene lookup returns CDR1 DFQATT and CDR2 SNEGSKA (reference sequence). The CDR3 DNA sequence: TGCAGTGCCACCAAAGGACAGGGGGAACCCTACGAGCAGTACTTC. It translates to CSATKGQGEPYEQYF.

V gene TRBV20-1 combines with J gene TRBJ2-1; possible D gene TRBD2, 6 bases. V dropped 8 bases and J dropped 0 bases, with 11 bases sitting between them. Germline lookup yields CDR1 DFQATT and CDR2 SNEGSKA (reference sequence). CDR3 size: 13 residues. The CDR3 region has the DNA TGCAGTTATTCAGCGGGCTCCTACAATGAGCAGTTCTTC. Amino acids: CSYSAGSYNEQFF.

This clonotype was observed a few times. The V call is TRBV12-3 or TRBV12-4, the J call TRBJ2-3; TRBD2 might be the D (6 bases). V dropped 3 bases and J dropped 2 bases, with 18 bases sitting between them. This CDR3 region has 17 residues. CDR3 sequence reads: CASSFQGSLADTDTQYF. The CDR3 region has the DNA TGTGCCAGCAGTTTTCAAGGTTCCTTAGCGGACACAGATACGCAGTATTTT.

The chain uses TRBV20-1 and TRBJ1-4; D remains ambiguous. This CDR3 contains 13 residues. Germline V gene sequence: CDR1 DFQATT, CDR2 SNEGSKA (reference sequence). V was shortened by 0 bases and J by 11 bases, with 13 bases between the two germline ends. CDR3 protein: CSARDDRTGKLFF. The CDR3 DNA reads as TGCAGTGCTAGAGATGATAGGACGGGTAAACTGTTTTTT.

The CDR3 DNA follows: TGCGCCAGCAGCTTCGGAGCGGGAGAGTACAATGAGCAGTTCTTC. Translating gives CASSFGAGEYNEQFF. The rearrangement links TRBV5-1 to TRBJ2-1; TRBD2 agrees at 8 bases. V was clipped by 2 bases and J by 4 bases; unmatched bases: 5. The CDR3 sequence is 15 residues long. CDR1 and CDR2 (germline): SGHRS, YFSETQ.

In its sample, this clonotype was seen a few times. The chain employs TRBV7-8 and TRBJ1-3; D remains ambiguous. Per the germline V gene, CDR1 is SGHVS and CDR2 is FQNEAQ. The CDR3 has 19 amino acids. Trimming took off 2 bases at V and 0 bases at J, with 20 bases between the two ends. CDR3 DNA sequence: TGTGCCAGCAGCTTAAGGCCCGGGCAGGTCATCCTCTCTGGAAACACCATATATTTT. Protein product: CASSLRPGQVILSGNTIYF.

This clonotype showed up many times. This chain's CDR3 is CASSAGTDSYEQYF. CDR3 in DNA: TGTGCCAGCAGCGCCGGGACTGACTCCTACGAGCAGTACTTC. V is TRBV27 and J is TRBJ2-7, with TRBD2 as a possible D gene (6 bases). V lost 6 bases to trimming and J lost 0 bases, with 12 bases between them. From germline, CDR1 is MNHEY and CDR2 SMNVEV (reference sequence). CDR3 length equals 14 residues.

The chain links TRBV19 to TRBJ1-5; D is ambiguous. The CDR3 consists of 16 residues. Germline CDR1 reads LNHDA; CDR2 reads SQIVND (reference sequence). V lost 3 bases, J lost 5 bases, and 17 bases lay in between. CDR3 in amino acids: CASSILPGSNDQPQHF. CDR3 DNA: TGTGCCAGTAGTATCCTCCCGGGGTCCAATGATCAGCCCCAGCATTTT. The whole variable domain, filled in from reference TRBV19 and TRBJ1-5, reads DGGITQSPKYLFRKEGQNVTLSCEQNLNHDAMYWYRQDPGQGLRLIYYSQIVNDFQKGDIAEGYSVSREKKESFPLTVTSAQKNPTAFYLCASSILPGSNDQPQHFGDGTRLSIL.

The chain uses TRBV12-3 or TRBV12-4 and TRBJ2-7; D assignment may be TRBD1 or TRBD2 (6 bases each). Trimming took 7 bases from V and 3 from J, leaving 16 bases between them. The CDR3 contains 14 residues. Here the CDR3 reads CASTLSGEDYEQYF. DNA for the CDR3: TGTGCCAGCACTCTGTCAGGGGAGGACTACGAGCAGTACTTC.

The chain joins TRBV7-2 to TRBJ2-7, with D unresolved. The CDR3 totals 13 residues. V shed 2 bases and J shed 4 bases, with 9 bases lying between them. Germline CDR1 SGHTA, CDR2 FQGNSA. The CDR3 DNA sequence: TGTGCCAGCAGCTTATCCCTCCGGTACGAGCAGTACTTC. Translated: CASSLSLRYEQYF.

This clonotype was observed many times. The chain employs TRBV27 and TRBJ2-2; 11 bases align to TRBD2. CDR1 is MNHEY and CDR2 is SMNVEV in the germline V gene (reference sequence). V trimming: 5 bases; J trimming: 0 bases; junction bases outside the gene matches: 11. The CDR3 covers 19 residues. CDR3 sequence reads: CASSPRTSGWFANTGELFF. In DNA, the CDR3 is TGTGCCAGCAGTCCCAGGACTAGCGGGTGGTTCGCGAACACCGGGGAGCTGTTTTTT.

The rearrangement links TRBV6-5 to TRBJ1-1, with D perhaps matching TRBD1 (6 bases). From germline, CDR1 is MNHEY and CDR2 SVGAGI. Trimming took off 6 bases at V and 2 bases at J, with 13 bases between the two ends. CDR3 length: 14 amino acids. CDR3: CASSYQGFNTEAFF. CDR3 DNA sequence: TGTGCCAGCAGCTACCAGGGGTTTAACACTGAAGCTTTCTTT.

J is TRBJ1-1 and V is TRBV6-5, with a possible D match to TRBD1 (5 bases). Between the trimmed V and J ends, which lost 6 bases and 11 bases, there was a span of 19 bases. Germline V gene data show CDR1 as MNHEY and CDR2 as SVGAGI. The CDR3 has 13 residues. CDR3 loop: CASSSVGGFKAFF. In DNA form, the CDR3 reads TGTGCCAGCAGCTCAGTGGGGGGTTTCAAGGCTTTCTTT.

The J gene is TRBJ2-1, the V gene TRBV6-5, with 7 bases fitting TRBD1. The ends lost 0 bases at V and 7 bases at J; junction bases unmatched: 6. Germline CDR1 is MNHEY and CDR2 is SVGAGI. The CDR3 extends over 15 amino acids. The DNA of the CDR3 is TGTGCCAGCAGTTACTCCACAGGGGCCCGGAATGAGCAGTTCTTC. Its translation is CASSYSTGARNEQFF.

This chain connects TRBV2 to TRBJ2-2; TRBD1 agrees at 7 bases. CDR3 length: 15 amino acids. Per the germline V gene, CDR1 is SNHLY and CDR2 is FYNNEI. The V segment lost 6 bases and the J segment 6 bases; nucleotides outside the gene matches: 10. For the CDR3, the DNA is TGTGCCAGCAGCAAATACGGGACAGCGCCCGGGGAGCTGTTTTTT. It translates to CASSKYGTAPGELFF.